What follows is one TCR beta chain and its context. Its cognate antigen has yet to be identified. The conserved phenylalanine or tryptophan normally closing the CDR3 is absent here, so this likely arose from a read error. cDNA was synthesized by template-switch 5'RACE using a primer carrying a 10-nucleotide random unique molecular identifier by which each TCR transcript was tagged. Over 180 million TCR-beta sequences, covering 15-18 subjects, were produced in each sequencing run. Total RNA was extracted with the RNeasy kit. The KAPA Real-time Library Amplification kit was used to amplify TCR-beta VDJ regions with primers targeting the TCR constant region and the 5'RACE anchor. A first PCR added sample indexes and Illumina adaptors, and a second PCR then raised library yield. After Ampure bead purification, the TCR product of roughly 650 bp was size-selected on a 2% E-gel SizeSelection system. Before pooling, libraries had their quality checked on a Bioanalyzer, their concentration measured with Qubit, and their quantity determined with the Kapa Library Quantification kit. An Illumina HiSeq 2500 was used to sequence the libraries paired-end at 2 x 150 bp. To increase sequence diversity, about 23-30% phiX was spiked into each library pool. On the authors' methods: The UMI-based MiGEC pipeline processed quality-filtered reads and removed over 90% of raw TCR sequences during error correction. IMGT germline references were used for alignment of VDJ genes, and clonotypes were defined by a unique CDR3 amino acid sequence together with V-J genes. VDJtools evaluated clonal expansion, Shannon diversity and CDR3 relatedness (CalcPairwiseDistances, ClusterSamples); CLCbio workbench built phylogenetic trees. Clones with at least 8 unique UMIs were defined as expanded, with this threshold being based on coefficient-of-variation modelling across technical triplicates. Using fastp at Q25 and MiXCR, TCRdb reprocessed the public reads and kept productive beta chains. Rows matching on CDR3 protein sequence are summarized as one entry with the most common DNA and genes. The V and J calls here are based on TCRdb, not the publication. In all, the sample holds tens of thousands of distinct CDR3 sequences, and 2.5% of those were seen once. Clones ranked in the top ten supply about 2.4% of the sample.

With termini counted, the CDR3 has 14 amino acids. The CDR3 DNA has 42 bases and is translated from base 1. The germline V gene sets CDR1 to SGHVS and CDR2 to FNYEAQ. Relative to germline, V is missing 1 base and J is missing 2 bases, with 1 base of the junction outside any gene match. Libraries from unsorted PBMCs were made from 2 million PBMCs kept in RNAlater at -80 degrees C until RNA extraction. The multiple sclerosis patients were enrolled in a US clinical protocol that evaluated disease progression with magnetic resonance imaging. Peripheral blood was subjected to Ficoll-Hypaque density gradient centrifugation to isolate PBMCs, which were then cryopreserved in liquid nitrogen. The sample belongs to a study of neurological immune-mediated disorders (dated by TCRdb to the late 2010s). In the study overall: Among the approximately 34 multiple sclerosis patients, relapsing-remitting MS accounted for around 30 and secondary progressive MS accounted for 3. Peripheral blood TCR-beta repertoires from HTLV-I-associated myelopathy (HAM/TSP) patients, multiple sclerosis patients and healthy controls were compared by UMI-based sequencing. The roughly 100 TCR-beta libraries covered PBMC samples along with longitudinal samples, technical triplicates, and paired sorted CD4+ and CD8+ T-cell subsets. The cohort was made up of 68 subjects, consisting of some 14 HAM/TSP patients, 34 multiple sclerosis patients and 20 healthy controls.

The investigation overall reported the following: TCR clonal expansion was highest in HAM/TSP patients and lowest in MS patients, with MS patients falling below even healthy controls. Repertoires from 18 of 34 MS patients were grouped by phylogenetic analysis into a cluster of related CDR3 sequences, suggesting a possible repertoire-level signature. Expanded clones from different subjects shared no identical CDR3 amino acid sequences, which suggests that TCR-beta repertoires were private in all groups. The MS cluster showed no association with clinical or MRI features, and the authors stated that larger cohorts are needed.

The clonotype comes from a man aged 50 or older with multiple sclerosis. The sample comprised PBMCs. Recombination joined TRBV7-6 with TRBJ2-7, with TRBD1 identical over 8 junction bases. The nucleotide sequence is TGTGCCAGCAGCTTAGAGGACAGGGCCTACGAGCAGTACGGC. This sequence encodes CASSLEDRAYEQYG.